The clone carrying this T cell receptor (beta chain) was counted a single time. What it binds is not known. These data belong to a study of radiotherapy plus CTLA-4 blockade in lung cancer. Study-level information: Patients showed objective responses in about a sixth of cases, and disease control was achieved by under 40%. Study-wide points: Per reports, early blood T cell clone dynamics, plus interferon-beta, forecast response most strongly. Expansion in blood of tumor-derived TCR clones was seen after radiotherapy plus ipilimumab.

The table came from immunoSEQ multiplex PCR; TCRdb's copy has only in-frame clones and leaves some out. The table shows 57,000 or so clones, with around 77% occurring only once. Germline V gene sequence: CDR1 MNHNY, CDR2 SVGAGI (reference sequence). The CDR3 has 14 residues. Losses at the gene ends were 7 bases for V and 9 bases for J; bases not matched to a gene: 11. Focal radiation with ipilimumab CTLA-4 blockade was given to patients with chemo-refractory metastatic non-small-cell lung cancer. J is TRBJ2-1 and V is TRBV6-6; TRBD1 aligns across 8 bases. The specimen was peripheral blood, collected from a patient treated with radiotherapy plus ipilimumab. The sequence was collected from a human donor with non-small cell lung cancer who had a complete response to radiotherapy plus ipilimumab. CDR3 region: CASNAGGPLGEQFF. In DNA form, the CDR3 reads TGTGCCAGCAACGCAGGGGGCCCTTTAGGTGAGCAGTTCTTC.